This TCR beta chain was sequenced during a study of cytomegalovirus exposure and HLA in healthy donors. V dropped 5 bases and J dropped 5; count of bases not matched to a gene: 2. CDR3 length equals 14 residues. CDR1 is MDHEN and CDR2 is SYDVKM in the germline V gene. The PCR ran on 60 Vbeta and 13 Jbeta primers. Produced via immunoSEQ multiplex PCR; TCRdb's table is partial and in-frame only. The data contain roughly 90,000 clones, approximately 80% of them seen just once; the ten biggest clones take up about 3.4%. Material for sequencing was PBMCs. The chain carries TRBV28 and TRBJ2-1; 11 bases map to TRBD2. The TCR originated in a man aged 30 to 45 in good health and CMV-seropositive. CDR3: CASSIAGGNNEQFF. CDR3 DNA sequence: TGTGCCAGCAGTATAGCGGGAGGGAACAATGAGCAGTTCTTC.